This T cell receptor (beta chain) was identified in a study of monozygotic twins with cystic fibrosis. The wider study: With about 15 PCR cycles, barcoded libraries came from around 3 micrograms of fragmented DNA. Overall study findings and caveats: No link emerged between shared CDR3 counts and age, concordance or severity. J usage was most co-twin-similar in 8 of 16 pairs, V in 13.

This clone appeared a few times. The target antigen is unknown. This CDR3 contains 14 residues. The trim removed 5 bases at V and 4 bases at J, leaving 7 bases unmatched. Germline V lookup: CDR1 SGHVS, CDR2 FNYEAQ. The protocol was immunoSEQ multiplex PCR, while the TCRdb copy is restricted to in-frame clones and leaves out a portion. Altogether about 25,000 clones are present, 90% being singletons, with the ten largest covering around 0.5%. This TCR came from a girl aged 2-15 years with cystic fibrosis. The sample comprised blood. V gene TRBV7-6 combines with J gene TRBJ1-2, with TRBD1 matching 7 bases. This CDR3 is CASSPYRGSYGYTF. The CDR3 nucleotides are TGTGCCAGCAGCCCTTACAGGGGAAGCTATGGCTACACCTTC. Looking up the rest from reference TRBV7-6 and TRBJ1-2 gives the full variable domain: GAGVSQSPRYKVTKRGQDVALRCDPISGHVSLYWYRQALGQGPEFLTYFNYEAQQDKSGLPNDRFSAERPEGSISTLTIQRTEQRDSAMYRCASSPYRGSYGYTFGSGTRLTVV.